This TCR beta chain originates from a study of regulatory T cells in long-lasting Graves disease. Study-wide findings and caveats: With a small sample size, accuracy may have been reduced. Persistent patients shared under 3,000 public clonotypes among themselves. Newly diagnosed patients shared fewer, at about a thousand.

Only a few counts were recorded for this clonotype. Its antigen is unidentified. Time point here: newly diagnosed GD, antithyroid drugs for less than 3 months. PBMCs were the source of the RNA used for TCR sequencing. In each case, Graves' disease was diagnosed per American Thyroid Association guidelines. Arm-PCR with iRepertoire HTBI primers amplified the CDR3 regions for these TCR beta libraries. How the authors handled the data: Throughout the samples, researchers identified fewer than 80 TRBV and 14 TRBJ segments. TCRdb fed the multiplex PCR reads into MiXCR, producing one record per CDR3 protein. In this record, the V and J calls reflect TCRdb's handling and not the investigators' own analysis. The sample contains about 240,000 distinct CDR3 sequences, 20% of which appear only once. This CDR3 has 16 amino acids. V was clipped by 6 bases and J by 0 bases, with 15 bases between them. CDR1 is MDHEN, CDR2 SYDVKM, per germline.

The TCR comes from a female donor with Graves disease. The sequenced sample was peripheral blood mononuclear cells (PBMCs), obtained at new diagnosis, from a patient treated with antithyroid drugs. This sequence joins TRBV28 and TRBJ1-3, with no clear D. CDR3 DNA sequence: TGTGCCAGCAGCACCCTACTAACGGGCTCTGGAAACACCATATATTTT. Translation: CASSTLLTGSGNTIYF.